This entry describes one TCR beta chain. Its antigen is as yet unknown. The V and J ends lost 4 bases and 0 bases respectively, with 16 bases between them. Looked up from germline, CDR1 is MNHNS and CDR2 is SASEGT. The length of the CDR3 is 16 residues. Nominally healthy donors were sampled, though unrecorded immune exposures were likely. These data belong to a study of cytomegalovirus exposure and HLA in healthy donors. Study-level results: Many donors carried some public TCRs, although rarity characterized most TCR sequences. Analysis was carried out at a later point, and it linked a missense DCLRE1C variant to TCR beta V- and J-gene trimming.

Vbeta (60) and Jbeta (13) primers were used in the PCR. Sequencing was performed with immunoSEQ multiplex PCR; in TCRdb, only in-frame clones are kept and a portion is missing. The table lists some 87,000 clones, roughly 80% of them singletons, with about 20% in the top ten. The rearrangement uses TRBV6-1 and TRBJ2-7; D is undetermined. The clonotype was recovered from a woman aged 40 to 49 in good health and CMV-seropositive. Sequencing was performed on PBMCs. For the CDR3, the DNA is TGTGCCAGCAGTGCCCTCAGCGCGTTTAGCTCCTACGAGCAGTACTTC. Translated, it gives CASSALSAFSSYEQYF.